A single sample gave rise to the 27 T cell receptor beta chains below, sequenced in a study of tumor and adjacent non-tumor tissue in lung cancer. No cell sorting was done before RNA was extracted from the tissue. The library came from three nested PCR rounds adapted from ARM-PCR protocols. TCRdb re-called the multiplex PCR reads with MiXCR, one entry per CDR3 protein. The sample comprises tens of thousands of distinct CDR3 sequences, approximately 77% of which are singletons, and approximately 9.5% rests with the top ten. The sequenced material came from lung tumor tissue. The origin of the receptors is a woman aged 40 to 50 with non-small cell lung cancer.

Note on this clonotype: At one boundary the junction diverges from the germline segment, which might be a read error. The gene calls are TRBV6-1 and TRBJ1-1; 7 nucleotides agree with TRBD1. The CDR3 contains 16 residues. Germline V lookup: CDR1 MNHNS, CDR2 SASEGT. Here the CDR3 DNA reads TGTGTCAGCACCAGGGGGGGGACGACAGCGAACACTGAAGCTTCCTTT. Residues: CVSTRGGTTANTEASF.

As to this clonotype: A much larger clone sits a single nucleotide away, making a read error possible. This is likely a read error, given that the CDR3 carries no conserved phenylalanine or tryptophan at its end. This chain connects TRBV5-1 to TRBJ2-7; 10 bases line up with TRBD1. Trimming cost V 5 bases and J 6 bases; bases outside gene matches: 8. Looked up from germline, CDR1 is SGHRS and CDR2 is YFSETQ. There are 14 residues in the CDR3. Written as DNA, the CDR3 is TGCGCCAGCAGGTCCGGGACAGGGGCTCTCGAGCAGTACCTC. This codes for CASRSGTGALEQYL.

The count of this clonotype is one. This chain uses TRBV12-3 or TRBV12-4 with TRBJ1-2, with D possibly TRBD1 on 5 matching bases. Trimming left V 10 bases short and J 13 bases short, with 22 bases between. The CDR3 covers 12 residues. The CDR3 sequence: CAIWEGTARGTF. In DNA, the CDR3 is TGTGCCATCTGGGAAGGGACGGCGAGGGGCACCTTC.

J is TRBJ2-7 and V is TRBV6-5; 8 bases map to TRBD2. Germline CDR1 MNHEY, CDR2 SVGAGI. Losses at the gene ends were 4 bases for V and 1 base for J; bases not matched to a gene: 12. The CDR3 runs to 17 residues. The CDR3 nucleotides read TGTGCCAGCAGTTCCATGACTAGCGAGGCCCCTTCCTACGAGCAGTACTTC. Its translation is CASSSMTSEAPSYEQYF.

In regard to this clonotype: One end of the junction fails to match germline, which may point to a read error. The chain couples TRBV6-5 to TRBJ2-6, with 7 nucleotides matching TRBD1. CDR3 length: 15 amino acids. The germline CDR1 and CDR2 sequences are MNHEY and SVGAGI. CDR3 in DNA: TGTGTCAGCAAACAAGAGGGGGCCGGGGCCAAGGTCCTGACTTTC. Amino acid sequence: CVSKQEGAGAKVLTF.

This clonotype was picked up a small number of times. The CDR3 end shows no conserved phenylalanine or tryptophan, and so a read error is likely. CDR3 sequence (DNA): TGTGCCAGCAGTTCCCGGGTCTCTGGAAACGCCATATATTCT. Protein: CASSSRVSGNAIYS. This sequence joins TRBV6-5 and TRBJ1-3; D gene unclear. This CDR3 contains 14 residues. Looked up from germline, CDR1 is MNHEY and CDR2 is SVGAGI.

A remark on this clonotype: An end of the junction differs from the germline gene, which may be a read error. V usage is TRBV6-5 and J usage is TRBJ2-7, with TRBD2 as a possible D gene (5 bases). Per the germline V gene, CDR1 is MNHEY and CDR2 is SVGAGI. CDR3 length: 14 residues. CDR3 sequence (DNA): TGTGTCAGCGGTTACCTTGAAAAAGGCGGCGAGCAGTACTTC. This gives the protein CVSGYLEKGGEQYF.

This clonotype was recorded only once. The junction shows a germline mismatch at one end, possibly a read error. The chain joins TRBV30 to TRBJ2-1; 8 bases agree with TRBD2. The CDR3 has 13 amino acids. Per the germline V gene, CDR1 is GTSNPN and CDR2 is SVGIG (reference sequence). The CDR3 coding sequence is TGTGTCTGGAGCGGGAGCATTTACAACGAGCAGTTCTTC. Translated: CVWSGSIYNEQFF.

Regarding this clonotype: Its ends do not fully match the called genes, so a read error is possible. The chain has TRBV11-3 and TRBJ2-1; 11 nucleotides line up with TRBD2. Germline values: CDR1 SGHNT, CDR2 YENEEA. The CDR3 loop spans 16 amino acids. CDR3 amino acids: CAGSGPGLAASNEQFF. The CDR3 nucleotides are TGTGCCGGCAGCGGTCCGGGACTAGCGGCTAGCAATGAGCAGTTCTTC.

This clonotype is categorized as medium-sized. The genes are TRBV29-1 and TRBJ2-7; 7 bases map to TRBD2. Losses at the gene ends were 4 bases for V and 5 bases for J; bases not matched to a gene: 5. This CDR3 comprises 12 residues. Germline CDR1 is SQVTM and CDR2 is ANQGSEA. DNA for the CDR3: TGCAGCGTTGGTACGAGCGGGAACGAGCAGTACTTC. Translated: CSVGTSGNEQYF.

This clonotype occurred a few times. CDR3 in DNA: TGTGCCAGCAGCTTAACACTAGGGGGCTCCAATGAAAAACTGTTTTTT. Translated, it gives CASSLTLGGSNEKLFF. The J gene is TRBJ1-4, the V gene TRBV7-8; 7 nucleotides line up with TRBD1. The length of the CDR3 is 16 residues. V trimming: 2 bases; J trimming: 5 bases; junction bases outside the gene matches: 8. Per germline, CDR1 SGHVS and CDR2 FQNEAQ.

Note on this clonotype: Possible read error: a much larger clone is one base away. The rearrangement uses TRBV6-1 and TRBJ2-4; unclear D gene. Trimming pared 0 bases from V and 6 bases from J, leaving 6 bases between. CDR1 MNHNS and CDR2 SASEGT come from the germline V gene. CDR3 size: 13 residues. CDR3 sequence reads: CASSEAVVNIQYF. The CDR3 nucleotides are TGTGCCAGCAGTGAAGCGGTGGTAAACATTCAGTACTTC.

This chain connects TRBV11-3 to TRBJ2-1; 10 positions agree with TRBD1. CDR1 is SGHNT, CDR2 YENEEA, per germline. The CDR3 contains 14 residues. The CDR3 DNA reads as TGTAACAGCAGCCCCGGACAGGGGGGCAGTGAGCAGTTCTTC. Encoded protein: CNSSPGQGGSEQFF.

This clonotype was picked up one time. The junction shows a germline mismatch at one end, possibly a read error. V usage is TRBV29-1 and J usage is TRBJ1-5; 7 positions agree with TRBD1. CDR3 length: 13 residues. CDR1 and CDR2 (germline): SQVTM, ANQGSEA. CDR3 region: CTPRWDRDQHQHF. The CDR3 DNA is TGCACCCCAAGATGGGACAGAGATCAGCACCAGCATTTT.

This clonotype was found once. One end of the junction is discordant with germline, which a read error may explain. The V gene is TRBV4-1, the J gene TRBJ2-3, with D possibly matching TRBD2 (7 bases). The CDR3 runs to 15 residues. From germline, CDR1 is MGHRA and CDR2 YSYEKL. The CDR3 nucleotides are TGCGCCAGCAGCCAAGTTTGGGGGGGCACAGATACACAGTATTTT. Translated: CASSQVWGGTDTQYF.

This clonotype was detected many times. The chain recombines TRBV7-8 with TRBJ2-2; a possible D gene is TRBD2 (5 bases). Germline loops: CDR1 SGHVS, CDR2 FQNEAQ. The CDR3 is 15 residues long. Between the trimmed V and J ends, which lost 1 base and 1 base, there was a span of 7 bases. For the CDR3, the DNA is TGTGCCAGCAGCTTAGTACGGGGGAACACCGGGGAGCTGTTTTTT. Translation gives CASSLVRGNTGELFF.

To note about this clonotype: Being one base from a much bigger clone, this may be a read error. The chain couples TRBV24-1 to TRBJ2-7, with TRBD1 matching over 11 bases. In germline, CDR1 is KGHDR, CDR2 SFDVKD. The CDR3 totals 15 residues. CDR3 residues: CATRDSGTGGYEQYF. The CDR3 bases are TGTGCCACCAGAGATTCCGGGACAGGGGGCTACGAGCAGTACTTC.

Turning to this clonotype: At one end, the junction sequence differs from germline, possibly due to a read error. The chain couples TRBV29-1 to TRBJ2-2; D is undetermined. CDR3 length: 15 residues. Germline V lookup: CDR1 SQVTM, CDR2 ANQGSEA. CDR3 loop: CIVETPDLNTGELFF. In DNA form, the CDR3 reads TGCATCGTTGAAACCCCAGACCTTAACACCGGGGAGCTGTTTTTT.

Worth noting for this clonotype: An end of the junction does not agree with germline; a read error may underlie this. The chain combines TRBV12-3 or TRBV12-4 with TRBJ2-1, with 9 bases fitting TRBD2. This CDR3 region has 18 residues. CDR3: CASSPPGLAFGSYNEQLF. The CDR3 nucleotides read TGTGCCAGCAGTCCTCCGGGACTAGCATTTGGCTCCTACAATGAGCAGCTCTTC.

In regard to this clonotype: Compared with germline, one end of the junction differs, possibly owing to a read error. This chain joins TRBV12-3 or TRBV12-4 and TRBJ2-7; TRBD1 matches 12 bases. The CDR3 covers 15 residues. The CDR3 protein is CVSGLSGTGGHEQYF. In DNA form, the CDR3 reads TGTGTCAGCGGTTTATCCGGGACAGGGGGCCACGAGCAGTACTTC.

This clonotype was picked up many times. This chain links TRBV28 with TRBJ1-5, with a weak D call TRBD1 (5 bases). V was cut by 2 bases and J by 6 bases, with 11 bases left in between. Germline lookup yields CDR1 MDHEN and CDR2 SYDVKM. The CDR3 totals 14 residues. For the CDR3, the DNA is TGTGCCAGCAGTTTAATTGGGGCCACTCAGCCCCAGCATTTT. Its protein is CASSLIGATQPQHF.

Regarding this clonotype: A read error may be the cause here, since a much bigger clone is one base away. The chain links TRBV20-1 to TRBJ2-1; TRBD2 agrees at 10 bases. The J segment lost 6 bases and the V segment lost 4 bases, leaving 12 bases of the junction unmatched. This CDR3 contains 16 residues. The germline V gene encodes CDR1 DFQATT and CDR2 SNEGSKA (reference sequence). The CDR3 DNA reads TGCAGTGCTAAAGAAATCGGACTAGCGGTAGGCAATGAGCAGTTCTTC. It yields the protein CSAKEIGLAVGNEQFF.

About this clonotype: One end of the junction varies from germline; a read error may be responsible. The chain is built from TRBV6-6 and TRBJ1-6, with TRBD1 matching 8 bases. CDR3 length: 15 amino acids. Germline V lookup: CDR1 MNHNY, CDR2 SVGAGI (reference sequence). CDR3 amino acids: CASSLMTGEYSPLHF. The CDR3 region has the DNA TGTGCCAGCAGTTTAATGACAGGGGAGTATTCACCGCTCCACTTT.

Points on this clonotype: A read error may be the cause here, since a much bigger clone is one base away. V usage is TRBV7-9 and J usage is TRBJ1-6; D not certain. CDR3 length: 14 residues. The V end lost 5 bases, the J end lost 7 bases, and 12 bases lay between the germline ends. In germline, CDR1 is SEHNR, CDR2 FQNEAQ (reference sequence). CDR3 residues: CASSPRAPNSPLHF. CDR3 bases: TGTGCCAGCAGCCCAAGGGCCCCCAATTCACCCCTCCACTTT.

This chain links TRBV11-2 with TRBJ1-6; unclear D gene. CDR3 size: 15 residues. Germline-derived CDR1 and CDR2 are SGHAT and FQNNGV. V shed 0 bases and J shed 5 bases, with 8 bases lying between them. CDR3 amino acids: CASSLESADNSPLHF. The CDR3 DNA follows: TGTGCCAGCAGCTTAGAGTCTGCAGATAATTCACCCCTCCACTTT.

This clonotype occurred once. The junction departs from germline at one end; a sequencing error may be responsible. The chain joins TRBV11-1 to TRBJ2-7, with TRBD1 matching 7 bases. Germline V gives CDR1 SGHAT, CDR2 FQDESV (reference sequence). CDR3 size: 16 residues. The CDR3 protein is CAGSSILDRSIYEQYF. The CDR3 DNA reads TGTGCCGGCAGCTCGATATTGGACAGGAGCATCTACGAGCAGTACTTC.

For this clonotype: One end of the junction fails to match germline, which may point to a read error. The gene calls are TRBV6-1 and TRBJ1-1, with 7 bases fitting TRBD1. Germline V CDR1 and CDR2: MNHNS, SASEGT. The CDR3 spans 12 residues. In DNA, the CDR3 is TGTGCCAACAGTGAAGAGGGGGCCGACAGCCTATTT. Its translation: CANSEEGADSLF.